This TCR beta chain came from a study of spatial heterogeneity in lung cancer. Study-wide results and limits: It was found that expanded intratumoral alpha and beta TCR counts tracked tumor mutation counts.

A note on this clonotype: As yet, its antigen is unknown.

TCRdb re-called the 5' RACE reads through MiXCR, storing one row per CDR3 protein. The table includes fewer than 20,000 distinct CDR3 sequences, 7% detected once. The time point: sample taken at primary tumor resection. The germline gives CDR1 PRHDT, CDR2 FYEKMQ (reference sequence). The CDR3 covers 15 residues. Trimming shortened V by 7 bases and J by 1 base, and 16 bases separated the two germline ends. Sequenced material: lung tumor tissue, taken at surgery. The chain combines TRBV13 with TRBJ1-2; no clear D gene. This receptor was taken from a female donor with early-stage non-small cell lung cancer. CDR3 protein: CASNSRADINYGYTF. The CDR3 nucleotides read TGTGCCAGCAACTCGAGGGCAGATATTAACTATGGCTACACCTTC.